The 12 T cell receptor beta chains below come from one sample, sequenced in a study of blood T cells in healthy people across ages. PCR was performed a second time for about 7 to 12 cycles using a sample-barcoded 5' primer and a J-beta primer mix. One entry per CDR3 protein, called by TCRdb with MiXCR from the 5' RACE reads. The sample has 700,000 to 950,000 distinct CDR3 sequences; approximately 39% are singletons. The sequenced sample was blood. Receptors originate from a woman aged 60 to 75 in good health.

This clonotype was seen many times. The rearrangement links TRBV29-1 to TRBJ2-7; possibly TRBD1 for D (6 bases). Trimming left V 2 bases short and J 0 bases short, with 11 bases between. Germline V CDR1 and CDR2: SQVTM, ANQGSEA. This CDR3 spans 14 amino acids. The CDR3 nucleotides read TGCAGCGTTGAATGGCAGGGGAGCTCCTACGAGCAGTACTTC. Its translation is CSVEWQGSSYEQYF.

The V gene is TRBV11-3, the J gene TRBJ2-7, with TRBD1 matching 7 bases. Germline lookup yields CDR1 SGHNT and CDR2 YENEEA. The V gene end was trimmed by 1 base and the J gene end by 3 bases; junction bases not matched to a gene: 6. This CDR3 has 15 amino acids. CDR3: CASSLATGWNYEQYF. The CDR3, as DNA: TGTGCCAGCAGCTTAGCGACAGGGTGGAACTACGAGCAGTACTTC.

The chain links TRBV6-1 to TRBJ1-2; 10 bases line up with TRBD1. Germline CDR1 is MNHNS and CDR2 is SASEGT. Unmatched junction bases numbered 6, after V lost 9 bases and J lost 5 bases. The CDR3 has 13 residues. CDR3 sequence reads: CARGTGENYGYTF. In DNA, the CDR3 is TGTGCCAGAGGGACAGGGGAGAATTATGGCTACACCTTC.

This clonotype was found a few times. The rearrangement uses TRBV27 and TRBJ2-3; 12 bases match TRBD2. Germline V gene data show CDR1 as MNHEY and CDR2 as SMNVEV (reference sequence). The CDR3 is 16 amino acids. The V gene end was trimmed by 5 bases and the J gene end by 6 bases; junction bases not matched to a gene: 9. DNA for the CDR3: TGTGCCAGCAGTATGACTAGCGGGAGCACAGGGGATACGCAGTATTTT. It yields the protein CASSMTSGSTGDTQYF.

This chain connects TRBV4-3 to TRBJ2-3; 8 bases are a match to TRBD1. CDR1 is LGHNA, CDR2 YSLEER, per germline. Trimming cost V 1 base and J 5 bases; bases outside gene matches: 5. CDR3 size: 15 residues. CDR3: CASSQGQGSGDTQYF. The DNA of the CDR3 is TGCGCCAGCAGCCAAGGACAGGGGAGTGGAGATACGCAGTATTTT.

The chain carries TRBV7-2 and TRBJ1-6, with 7 positions matching TRBD1. The CDR3 totals 16 residues. Germline CDR1 reads SGHTA; CDR2 reads FQGNSA. V gave up 5 bases and J gave up 6 bases; unmatched junction bases: 10. The CDR3 is CASSMHRQGPNSPLHF. The CDR3, as DNA: TGTGCCAGCAGCATGCACCGACAGGGACCTAATTCACCCCTCCACTTT.

This clonotype was observed at least ten times. One end of the junction varies from germline; a read error may be responsible. This sequence joins TRBV10-1 and TRBJ2-1; D is uncertain. Germline values: CDR1 WNHNN, CDR2 SYGVQD (reference sequence). CDR3 length equals 15 residues. This CDR3 reads CASSEVGGRYNEQFF. The DNA of the CDR3 is TGTGCCAGCAGTGAAGTAGGCGGCCGTTACAATGAGCAGTTCTTC.

The V gene is TRBV5-5, the J gene TRBJ1-2, with TRBD1 identical over 8 bases. Per the germline V gene, CDR1 is SGHKS and CDR2 is YYEKEE (reference sequence). The CDR3 has 16 amino acids. V gave up 2 bases and J gave up 5 bases; unmatched junction bases: 11. CDR3 nucleotides: TGTGCCAGCAGCTTATATACGCAGGACAGGGATTATGGCTACACCTTC. It translates to CASSLYTQDRDYGYTF. The whole variable domain, remainder taken from reference TRBV5-5 and TRBJ1-2, is DAGVTQSPTHLIKTRGQQVTLRCSPISGHKSVSWYQQVLGQGPQFIFQYYEKEERGRGNFPDRFSARQFPNYSSELNVNALLLGDSALYLCASSLYTQDRDYGYTFGSGTRLTVV.

This clonotype was recorded a few times. The chain joins TRBV7-2 to TRBJ2-3, with TRBD2 identical over 10 bases. Germline V CDR1 and CDR2: SGHTA, FQGNSA. CDR3 length equals 16 residues. V dropped 5 bases and J dropped 3; count of bases not matched to a gene: 8. CDR3 loop: CASSPPGLAITDTQYF. The CDR3, as DNA: TGTGCCAGCAGCCCCCCGGGACTAGCGATAACAGATACGCAGTATTTT.

Remarks on this clonotype: A junction boundary mismatches the germline segment, possibly from a read error. The CDR3 loop reads CASSPDPSGRNYGHTF. The CDR3 DNA reads TGTGCCAGCAGTCCCGATCCGTCAGGGAGGAACTATGGCCACACCTTC. V usage is TRBV6-4 and J usage is TRBJ1-2; a possible D gene is TRBD1 (5 bases). The CDR3 runs to 16 residues. Germline V gene lookup returns CDR1 MRHNA and CDR2 SNTAGT.

The rearrangement uses TRBV29-1 and TRBJ1-2; possible D gene TRBD1, 5 bases. The CDR3 is 13 residues long. Germline CDR1 and CDR2: SQVTM and ANQGSEA. V was trimmed by 1 base and J by 7 bases, leaving 13 bases between them. Here the CDR3 reads CSVEVGGMSGYTF. The CDR3 DNA sequence: TGCAGCGTTGAAGTGGGGGGGATGAGTGGCTACACCTTC.

The sample holds a few counts of this clonotype. The chain is built from TRBV29-1 and TRBJ2-4; TRBD2 is a possible D gene (6 bases). V lost 6 bases and J lost 0, with 21 bases in between. The CDR3 has 17 residues. The germline gives CDR1 SQVTM, CDR2 ANQGSEA. The CDR3 region is CSVPGDGRLLAKNIQYF. The CDR3 DNA reads TGCAGCGTCCCGGGGGATGGAAGACTCCTAGCCAAAAACATTCAGTACTTC.